This T cell receptor beta chain was sequenced during a study of human T cells and chemical hapten exposure. Study-wide context: Donors were sensitized with 2% DPC on the upper inner arm. Study results and caveats: Because all patients had alopecia, their immune responses might differ from healthy ones.

Original processing notes: Samples held a median of around 92,000 TCRs, range about 23,224–750,000. TCRdb reanalysed the RACE reads using MiXCR and keeps one entry per CDR3 protein. Here the V and J calls rest on TCRdb's processing, not on the authors' analysis. The sample records 55,000 to 75,000 distinct CDR3 sequences, approximately 13% being singletons. This clonotype was observed many times. The antigen is not known. As to time point: patch test 3, about 24 weeks after DPC sensitization. Specified treatment: therapeutic diphenylcyclopropenone sensitization with weekly scalp DPC. Blood draws preceded each patch test application. The V and J ends lost 8 bases and 2 bases respectively, with 12 bases between them. The CDR3 totals 13 residues.

The clonotype was recovered from a man aged 25-45 years with alopecia areata. Some clones in this sample may be carry-over from other donors' samples. Sequences were derived from whole blood, sampled in connection with sensitization to the hapten diphenylcyclopropenone (DPC). This sequence joins TRBV12-3 or TRBV12-4 and TRBJ2-5; D remains ambiguous. The CDR3 DNA reads TGTGCCAGCGGCGACGCAGCGCAAGAGACCCAGTACTTC. This sequence encodes CASGDAAQETQYF.